The 5 T cell receptor beta chains below all came from one sample that was sequenced in a study of type 1 regulatory T cells (dated by TCRdb to the early 2020s). What these receptors recognize is not known. Results the study describes overall, beyond this receptor: Compared with non-Tr1 cells, Tr1 cells had a TCR repertoire that was more restricted, a finding the study read as clonal expansion induced by alloantigen.

The sequencer was an Illumina MiSeq. Through fastp at Q25 and MiXCR, TCRdb rebuilt clones from the public reads, retaining in-frame beta chains. Every CDR3 protein is listed once, alongside the most common genes and DNA of its rows. The sample table holds 65,000 to 80,000 distinct CDR3 sequences, of which less than 25% were seen once. The top ten constitute roughly 8.3% of the sample. Sequencing was performed on cultured type 1 regulatory T (Tr1) cells, either the whole culture or a sorted fraction (not recorded which). This sample's cell subset or site label indicates: type 1 regulatory T cells sorted from the T-allo10 product. All receptors derive from a human donor in good health.

This clonotype has only a few counts. The V gene is TRBV12-3 or TRBV12-4, the J gene TRBJ2-1; 10 bases are a match to TRBD2. Losses at the gene ends were 4 bases for V and 6 bases for J; bases not matched to a gene: 6. There are 15 residues in the CDR3. This CDR3 is CASSSYSGRANEQFF. Here the CDR3 DNA reads TGTGCCAGCAGTTCGTACAGCGGGAGGGCCAATGAGCAGTTCTTC.

The chain carries TRBV20-1 and TRBJ2-5, with TRBD2 identical over 9 bases. V lost 2 bases and J lost 5; bases outside the gene matches: 15. Germline loops: CDR1 DFQATT, CDR2 SNEGSKA (reference sequence). This CDR3 comprises 17 residues. CDR3 nucleotide sequence: TGCAGTGCTAGAAAGAGTAGCGGGAGATCCGGGGTGGAGACCCAGTACTTC. Residues: CSARKSSGRSGVETQYF.

This clonotype has at least ten counts. The CDR3 loop reads CASSRNLRGQETEAFF. The CDR3 DNA reads TGCGCCAGCAGCCGCAATCTCAGGGGGCAGGAAACTGAAGCTTTCTTT. The chain recombines TRBV5-1 with TRBJ1-1, with TRBD1 matching 8 bases. CDR1 and CDR2 from the germline V gene are SGHRS and YFSETQ. The ends lost 4 bases at V and 5 bases at J; junction bases unmatched: 13. The CDR3 loop spans 16 amino acids.

On this clonotype: Just one base apart from a much larger clone, this may be a read error. The chain carries TRBV3-1 and TRBJ2-2, with a tentative D call TRBD2 (5 bases). CDR3 length: 13 amino acids. CDR1 LGHDT and CDR2 YNNKEL come from the germline V gene (reference sequence). The CDR3 sequence: CASGQREGGELFF. Here the CDR3 DNA reads TGTGCCAGCGGCCAACGGGAAGGGGGGGAGCTGTTTTTT.

Ten or more counts support this clonotype. V usage is TRBV5-1 and J usage is TRBJ2-5; 8 bases agree with TRBD2. V lost 4 bases to trimming and J lost 2 bases; unmatched junction nucleotides: 7. Germline-derived CDR1 and CDR2 are SGHRS and YFSETQ. The CDR3 loop spans 15 amino acids. CDR3 nucleotide sequence: TGCGCCAGCAGCGGGTCACTAGCGGTACAAGAGACCCAGTACTTC. It encodes CASSGSLAVQETQYF.